This entry describes one T cell receptor (beta chain). The antigen is not known. This sample was included in a study of T cells in Graves' hyperthyroidism and ophthalmopathy. Study at large: Before treatment of any kind, peripheral blood was taken at initial diagnosis.

Points from the study as a whole: Before onset, ophthalmopathy was predicted by the model a median 6.5 months earlier.

RNA transcripts were the template for amplifying TCR beta CDR3 regions. Carried out on the TCR CDR3, a first-round RT-PCR used the HTBI primer set. MiXCR, applied by TCRdb to the multiplex PCR reads, yields one record per CDR3 protein. The data contain some 490,000 distinct CDR3 sequences, 15% to 20% of them seen just once; the ten biggest clones take up about 29%. This clonotype originated in a woman in her 30s with Graves' ophthalmopathy. The sequencing input was blood.

The CDR3 region is CASSTKRGGYNEQFF. In DNA, the CDR3 is TGTGCCAGCAGCACAAAGCGGGGGGGCTACAATGAGCAGTTCTTC. The V gene is TRBV11-2, the J gene TRBJ2-1; TRBD2 agrees at 10 bases. V lost 5 bases, J lost 3 bases, and 4 bases stayed unmatched. The CDR3 sequence is 15 residues long. The germline gives CDR1 SGHAT, CDR2 FQNNGV.